Listed below are T cell receptor beta chains from one sample, sequenced in a study of CD8 T cells in Susac syndrome. TCRdb passed the immunoSEQ multiplex PCR reads through MiXCR, listing each CDR3 protein once. The sample includes 210,000 or so distinct CDR3 sequences, about 94% of them seen just once. The sample was CD4+ T cells from PBMCs. These receptors came from a human donor with Susac syndrome. Both conserved end residues are part of each CDR3. A D gene is named only where the DNA matches it firmly. Clone size appears in some rows only: once, few, many, or a class for an expanded clone.

- TRBJ1-2 - TRBV12-3/TRBV12-4 TGTGCCAGCAGTTTAGACCTACAGGGAGACTATGGCTACACCTTC CASSLDLQGDYGYTF
- TRBJ1-1 - TRBV30 TGTGCCTTACGGGACGGTCCGATCACTGAAGCTTTCTTT CALRDGPITEAFF
- TRBJ2-7 TRBD1 TRBV11-3 TGTGCCAGCAGCGAAGCCGGGACAGGGGAGGACGAGCAGTACTTC CASSEAGTGEDEQYF
- TRBJ2-4 - TRBV20-1 TGCAGTGCTTCACCAGGGATTGACATTCAGTACTTC CSASPGIDIQYF
- TRBJ1-5 - TRBV15 TGTGCCACCAGCAGAGGGCCCGGGGACAATCAGCCCCAGCATTTT CATSRGPGDNQPQHF
- TRBJ1-6 - TRBV6-1 TGTGCCACCACCCGGGAAGGGGGTACCTATAATTCACCCCTCCACTTT CATTREGGTYNSPLHF
- TRBJ1-2 TRBD1 TRBV4-3 TGCGCCAGCAGCCAAGACGGGACAGGGGGCGACTATGGCTACACCTTC CASSQDGTGGDYGYTF
- TRBJ2-3 TRBD1 TRBV29-1 TGCAGCGCCGGGACAGGGGTGGATACGCAGTATTTT CSAGTGVDTQYF
- TRBJ1-1 TRBD1 TRBV20-1 TGCAGTGCTAGAGCAACGCACAGGGGAACTTACACTGAAGCTTTCTTT CSARATHRGTYTEAFF
- TRBJ2-3 - TRBV20-1 TGCAGTGCTAGTCCAGGGACAAATCCCACAGATACGCAGTATTTT CSASPGTNPTDTQYF
- TRBJ1-1 TRBD1 TRBV5-1 TGCGCCAGCAGCAGACAGGGGGATTCGAACACTGAAGCTTTCTTT CASSRQGDSNTEAFF
- TRBJ1-2 TRBD1 TRBV6-5 TGTGCCACCCAGATTATCGGACAGGGTGGTGGCTACACCTTC CATQIIGQGGGYTF
- TRBJ2-1 - TRBV5-4 TGTGCCAGCAGCTACGGACACCAAAACTCCTACAATGAGCAGTTCTTC CASSYGHQNSYNEQFF
- TRBJ1-5 - TRBV2 TGTGCCAGCAGGGGCGGGACACTTAGCAATCAGCCCCAGCATTTT CASRGGTLSNQPQHF
- TRBJ1-3 TRBD1 TRBV12-3/TRBV12-4 TGTGCCAGCAGTTACGGGACAGGTCCTGGAAACACCATATATTTT CASSYGTGPGNTIYF
once TRBJ1-1 - TRBV19 TGTGCCAGTAGTATTGAAGGGGTGAACACTGAAGCTTTCTTT CASSIEGVNTEAFF
- TRBJ2-1 - TRBV6-5 TGTGCCAGCAGTTCGTCGACACGGCCTGAGCAGTTCTTC CASSSSTRPEQFF
few TRBJ1-2 - TRBV12-3/TRBV12-4 TGTGCCAGCAGTCCCCGGGGGCTCGGAGGCTACACCTTC CASSPRGLGGYTF
- TRBJ2-6 - TRBV5-4 TGTGCCAGCAGCATTAGGGGGTCTGGGGCCAACGTCCTGACTTTC CASSIRGSGANVLTF
- TRBJ1-1 - TRBV20-1 TGCAGTGTGACTCCCAAGGGAGCTTTCTTT CSVTPKGAFF
- TRBJ1-2 TRBD1 TRBV24-1 TGTGCCACCAGTGATTCTCGACAGGGCGGCTTCTATGGCTACACCTTC CATSDSRQGGFYGYTF
once TRBJ1-2 - TRBV5-4 TGTGCCAGCAGCTTTACTACTACTAACTATGGCTACACCTTC CASSFTTTNYGYTF
- TRBJ2-3 - TRBV7-2 TGTGCCAGCAGCCCGGTCATGGGGCCAGATACGCAGTATTTT CASSPVMGPDTQYF
- TRBJ2-7 TRBD2 TRBV5-4 TGTGCCAGCAGTTCCCGGACTAGCGGGGTGTTCTACGAGCAGTACTTC CASSSRTSGVFYEQYF
- TRBJ2-1 - TRBV2 TGTGCCAGCTTCCTAGGACCCCACAATGAGCAGTTCTTC CASFLGPHNEQFF
- TRBJ2-1 - TRBV11-3 TGTGCCAGCAGCTTAGATTTGGCAGGGGACAATGAGCAGTTCTTC CASSLDLAGDNEQFF
- TRBJ1-5 TRBD1 TRBV6-5 TGTGCCAGCAGTAGGACAGGGAAGGGCAATCAGCCCCAGCATTTT CASSRTGKGNQPQHF
- TRBJ2-3 - TRBV7-7 TGTGCTAGCAGCTTAGATCCAGGGGGGCCGCAGTATTTT CASSLDPGGPQYF
- TRBJ2-6 - TRBV29-1 TGCAGCGTTGGACCCGCTGGGGCCAACGTCCTGACTTTC CSVGPAGANVLTF
- TRBJ2-7 TRBD1 TRBV27 TGTGCCAGCAGTCAAACCCGGACAGGGAGGTGGCGATTCTCCTCCTACGAGCAGTACTTC CASSQTRTGRWRFSSYEQYF
- TRBJ2-7 TRBD2 TRBV20-1 TGCAGTGCTGGAGGACTAGCGGGGAGCGGGTACGAGCAGTACTTC CSAGGLAGSGYEQYF
- TRBJ2-2 - TRBV6-2/TRBV6-3 TGTGCCAGCAGTCCGCGGGGGCCAAACACCGGGGAGCTGTTTTTT CASSPRGPNTGELFF
few TRBJ2-1 TRBD2 TRBV6-5 TGTGCCAGCAGTTACACGGGGGGGGCCTCCTACAATGAGCAGTTCTTC CASSYTGGASYNEQFF
- TRBJ1-5 TRBD1 TRBV25-1 TGTGCCAGCAGTGGGAATACAGGGGAGGGGCAGCCCCAGCATTTT CASSGNTGEGQPQHF
- TRBJ1-4 - TRBV7-9 TGTGCCAGCAGCCGAGGGGAAGGACAGGAAAAACTGTTTTTT CASSRGEGQEKLFF
- TRBJ2-7 - TRBV6-5 TGTGCCAGCAGTTACGACAGAGCGTACGAGCAGTACTTC CASSYDRAYEQYF
- TRBJ2-1 - TRBV7-8 TGTGCCAGCAACCCCGGGTCCGCTACCTCGGCGGCCTCCAATGAGCAGTTCTTC CASNPGSATSAASNEQFF
- TRBJ2-1 TRBD2 TRBV25-1 TGTGCCAGCAGTGGTCGGGCGGGGGGGCGCAATGAGCAGTTCTTC CASSGRAGGRNEQFF
- TRBJ2-1 - TRBV2 TGTGCCAGCAGTGCCGTGGATGAGCAGTTCTTC CASSAVDEQFF